This paragraph covers one TCR beta chain sequence. Under the authors' procedure: From reference gene primer amplification, estimates of nucleated cell counts were derived. Clones were read by immunoSEQ multiplex PCR, and TCRdb kept only the in-frame ones, dropping some. That table supplies the V and J calls and clone size; D and trimming were determined from the DNA. This table has approximately 150,000 clones, just under 85% appearing once. The data stem from a study of blood T cell repertoires in COVID-19. Patients in Seattle were enrolled during active infection, then followed longitudinally. The CDR3 extends over 14 amino acids. Germline values: CDR1 KGHDR, CDR2 SFDVKD. V lost 8 bases and J lost 4, with 15 bases in between.

This TCR was sampled from a woman aged 80 or older with COVID-19, enrolled during active disease. V and J are TRBV24-1 and TRBJ2-3; maybe TRBD1 (7 bases). The sample consisted of peripheral blood. In DNA, the CDR3 is TGTGCCACCACCCCCGGAGGGGGCTCAGATACGCAGTATTTT. This sequence encodes CATTPGGGSDTQYF.